Listed below are T cell receptor beta chains from one sample, sequenced in a study of metastatic and nonmetastatic thyroid tumors. MiXCR re-clonotyped the PCR reads for TCRdb. The sample records some 45,000 clones, about 12% being singletons. The specimen sequenced was blood. These receptors all come from a male donor with papillary thyroid cancer or a benign thyroid nodule (not recorded which). Some clones in this sample may be carry-over from other donors' samples. Each CDR3 is given with its conserved first and last residue. The order of the fields is J gene, clone size, CDR3 length, D gene, V gene, CDR3 DNA, CDR3 protein. The D gene is left open where the match is weak. Only some rows state a clone size, as once, few, many or a class for expanded clones.

j_gene: TRBJ2-2; abundance: few; len: 14; d_gene: TRBD2; v_gene: TRBV27; CDR3nt: TGTGCCAGCAGTTTAGGCGGGAGTAGCGGGGAGCTGTTTTTT; CDR3aa: CASSLGGSSGELFF
j_gene: TRBJ2-7; abundance: many; len: 15; d_gene: .; v_gene: TRBV11-2; CDR3nt: TGTGCCAGCAGCTTAGAGGCGGGACCGATCTACGAGCAGTACTTC; CDR3aa: CASSLEAGPIYEQYF
j_gene: TRBJ2-7; abundance: many; len: 12; d_gene: TRBD1; v_gene: TRBV30; CDR3nt: TGTGCCTGGAGTGGACAGGGGCTCGACTACTCATTC; CDR3aa: CAWSGQGLDYSF
j_gene: TRBJ2-2; abundance: .; len: 13; d_gene: .; v_gene: TRBV7-3; CDR3nt: TGTGCCAGCGGGACCTCGAACACCGGGGAGCTGTTTTTT; CDR3aa: CASGTSNTGELFF
j_gene: TRBJ1-2; abundance: once; len: 14; d_gene: .; v_gene: TRBV20-1; CDR3nt: TGCAGTGCTAGAGATCAAGTAGAGAACTATGGCTGCACCTTC; CDR3aa: CSARDQVENYGCTF
j_gene: TRBJ2-7; abundance: medium-sized; len: 14; d_gene: TRBD1; v_gene: TRBV6-1; CDR3nt: TGTGCCAGCAGTTGGGACAGGGGGGACTACGAGCAGTACTTC; CDR3aa: CASSWDRGDYEQYF
j_gene: TRBJ1-5; abundance: many; len: 14; d_gene: .; v_gene: TRBV28; CDR3nt: TGTGCCAGCAGGGAACTCATTAGCAATCAGCCCCAGCATTTT; CDR3aa: CASRELISNQPQHF
j_gene: TRBJ2-3; abundance: many; len: 15; d_gene: .; v_gene: TRBV6-5; CDR3nt: TGTGCCAGCAGTTACCTTCAGGGTCGGGCAGATACGCAGTATTTT; CDR3aa: CASSYLQGRADTQYF
j_gene: TRBJ1-5; abundance: many; len: 12; d_gene: .; v_gene: TRBV3-1; CDR3nt: TGTGCCAGCAGCCAAGCGCGACAGCCCCAGCATTTT; CDR3aa: CASSQARQPQHF
j_gene: TRBJ2-3; abundance: many; len: 14; d_gene: TRBD1; v_gene: TRBV28; CDR3nt: TGTGCCAGCAGCAGCGGACAGGGCGTAGGTACGCAGTATTTT; CDR3aa: CASSSGQGVGTQYF
j_gene: TRBJ2-1; abundance: many; len: 17; d_gene: TRBD2; v_gene: TRBV11-2; CDR3nt: TGTGCCAGCAGCTTAGATCTAGCGGGAGGGTTGGCGAATGAGCAGTTCTTC; CDR3aa: CASSLDLAGGLANEQFF
j_gene: TRBJ2-4; abundance: once; len: 15; d_gene: .; v_gene: TRBV4-3; CDR3nt: TGCGCCAGCAGCCGAGACAGCTTGGGCAAAAACATTCAGTACTTC; CDR3aa: CASSRDSLGKNIQYF
j_gene: TRBJ2-1; abundance: .; len: 15; d_gene: TRBD2; v_gene: TRBV18; CDR3nt: TGTGCCAGCTCAAGGACGGGAGGTGCCTACAATGAGCAGTTCTTC; CDR3aa: CASSRTGGAYNEQFF
j_gene: TRBJ1-2; abundance: few; len: 17; d_gene: .; v_gene: TRBV6-1; CDR3nt: TGTGCCAGCAGTGAAGCGAGCAATTCGGGAAAGCCCTATGGCTACACCTTT; CDR3aa: CASSEASNSGKPYGYTF
j_gene: TRBJ2-7; abundance: many; len: 14; d_gene: TRBD2; v_gene: TRBV4-2; CDR3nt: TGTGCCAGCAGCCAATGGAACGGGAGGGGTGAGCAGTACTTC; CDR3aa: CASSQWNGRGEQYF
j_gene: TRBJ2-5; abundance: many; len: 15; d_gene: .; v_gene: TRBV20-1; CDR3nt: TGCAGTGCTTCCCAGGCCCGGGGGTCTCAAGAGACCCAGTACTTC; CDR3aa: CSASQARGSQETQYF
j_gene: TRBJ1-1; abundance: many; len: 13; d_gene: TRBD1; v_gene: TRBV6-1; CDR3nt: TGTGCCAGCAGCTACACAGGGGGGACTGAAGCTTTCTTT; CDR3aa: CASSYTGGTEAFF
j_gene: TRBJ2-7; abundance: .; len: 14; d_gene: .; v_gene: TRBV27; CDR3nt: TGTGCCAGCAGTTTATCTCCAGGCTTCTACAAGCAGTACTTC; CDR3aa: CASSLSPGFYKQYF
j_gene: TRBJ2-6; abundance: few; len: 17; d_gene: TRBD2; v_gene: TRBV27; CDR3nt: TGTGCCAGCAGCCCGGGGGAGGGCAAATCCGGGGCCAACGTCCTGACTTTC; CDR3aa: CASSPGEGKSGANVLTF
j_gene: TRBJ2-2; abundance: many; len: 19; d_gene: TRBD2; v_gene: TRBV20-1; CDR3nt: TGCAGTGCTAGAGATGACTATAGCGGGAGGGCCTTTATGGACGGGGAGCTGTTTTTT; CDR3aa: CSARDDYSGRAFMDGELFF
j_gene: TRBJ2-7; abundance: many; len: 16; d_gene: .; v_gene: TRBV4-3; CDR3nt: TGCGCCAGCAGCCAAGTGACAGGGAGGGACCCCTACGAGCAGTACTTC; CDR3aa: CASSQVTGRDPYEQYF
j_gene: TRBJ2-7; abundance: many; len: 15; d_gene: .; v_gene: TRBV7-9; CDR3nt: TGTGCCAGCAGCCCAGTCTTGGGGGGACGCTACGAGCAGTACTTC; CDR3aa: CASSPVLGGRYEQYF
j_gene: TRBJ2-5; abundance: many; len: 17; d_gene: TRBD1; v_gene: TRBV11-2; CDR3nt: TGTGCCAGCAGCTTAGACCCGGGACAGGCTAGGGGGGAGACCCAGTACTTC; CDR3aa: CASSLDPGQARGETQYF
j_gene: TRBJ2-3; abundance: .; len: 14; d_gene: TRBD2; v_gene: TRBV6-4; CDR3nt: TGTGCCAGCAGAAGCGGGAGTTCCACAGATACGCAGTATTTT; CDR3aa: CASRSGSSTDTQYF
j_gene: TRBJ2-2; abundance: few; len: 15; d_gene: .; v_gene: TRBV6-2/TRBV6-3; CDR3nt: TGTGCCAGCAGTTACTCCGACATAAACACCGGGGAGTTGTTTTTT; CDR3aa: CASSYSDINTGELFF
j_gene: TRBJ2-3; abundance: .; len: 16; d_gene: TRBD1; v_gene: TRBV6-2/TRBV6-3; CDR3nt: TGTGCCAGCAGTTACTCTACAGGGGATCATTCTGATACGCATTATTTT; CDR3aa: CASSYSTGDHSDTHYF
j_gene: TRBJ2-7; abundance: few; len: 14; d_gene: .; v_gene: TRBV3-1; CDR3nt: TGTGCCAGCAGCCCGAGGCAGGGGGGATACGAGCAGTACTTC; CDR3aa: CASSPRQGGYEQYF
j_gene: TRBJ2-7; abundance: .; len: 14; d_gene: TRBD1; v_gene: TRBV20-1; CDR3nt: TGCAGTGCTAGGGGGGACAGTGATTTCTACGAGCAGTACTTC; CDR3aa: CSARGDSDFYEQYF
j_gene: TRBJ2-5; abundance: few; len: 15; d_gene: TRBD1; v_gene: TRBV19; CDR3nt: TGTGCCAGTAGTATTTCGTTACAGGGGGGAGAGACCCAGTACTTC; CDR3aa: CASSISLQGGETQYF
j_gene: TRBJ2-5; abundance: many; len: 14; d_gene: TRBD1; v_gene: TRBV24-1; CDR3nt: TGTGCCACCAGTTCGACAGGGAGCGAGGAGACCCAGTACTTC; CDR3aa: CATSSTGSEETQYF
j_gene: TRBJ2-7; abundance: many; len: 14; d_gene: TRBD1; v_gene: TRBV4-1; CDR3nt: TGCGCCAGCAGCCGGACAGGGGGTTCCTACGAGCAGTACTTC; CDR3aa: CASSRTGGSYEQYF
j_gene: TRBJ1-3; abundance: few; len: 16; d_gene: .; v_gene: TRBV18; CDR3nt: TGTGCCAGCTCTTGGGACCTCGCCAGCTCTGGAAACACCATATATTTT; CDR3aa: CASSWDLASSGNTIYF
j_gene: TRBJ2-3; abundance: few; len: 17; d_gene: TRBD1; v_gene: TRBV4-2; CDR3nt: TGTGCCAGCAGCTCAAGGGGTACAGGGGTAGGGACAGATACGCAGTATTTT; CDR3aa: CASSSRGTGVGTDTQYF
j_gene: TRBJ2-7; abundance: many; len: 14; d_gene: .; v_gene: TRBV7-2; CDR3nt: TGTGCCAGCAGGGGGGACATGGGGTGGGGCGGGCAGTACTTC; CDR3aa: CASRGDMGWGGQYF
j_gene: TRBJ2-2; abundance: many; len: 18; d_gene: TRBD2; v_gene: TRBV7-8; CDR3nt: TGTGCCAGCAGCTTACCCTCAACTAGCGGGAGTTCAACCGGGGAGCTGTTTTTT; CDR3aa: CASSLPSTSGSSTGELFF
j_gene: TRBJ1-6; abundance: many; len: 14; d_gene: TRBD1; v_gene: TRBV20-1; CDR3nt: TGCAGTGCTAGGGAGGGGGCCAATAATTCACCCCTCCACTTT; CDR3aa: CSAREGANNSPLHF
j_gene: TRBJ1-5; abundance: many; len: 13; d_gene: TRBD1; v_gene: TRBV6-1; CDR3nt: TGTGCCAGCAGCAGCAGGGGGCCGGAGCCCCAGCATTTT; CDR3aa: CASSSRGPEPQHF
j_gene: TRBJ2-1; abundance: many; len: 13; d_gene: TRBD1; v_gene: TRBV4-3; CDR3nt: TGCGCCAGCAGCGGGACAGGTCTAAGTGGGCAGTTCTTC; CDR3aa: CASSGTGLSGQFF
j_gene: TRBJ2-7; abundance: few; len: 15; d_gene: TRBD2; v_gene: TRBV7-8; CDR3nt: TGTGCCAGCAGCCTGGGGACTAGCGGGAGCTACGAGCAGTACTTC; CDR3aa: CASSLGTSGSYEQYF
j_gene: TRBJ2-3; abundance: many; len: 17; d_gene: TRBD1; v_gene: TRBV27; CDR3nt: TGTGCCAGCAGTTTACTTGCCGGGACAGAACACACAGATACGCAGTATTTT; CDR3aa: CASSLLAGTEHTDTQYF
j_gene: TRBJ2-7; abundance: medium-sized; len: 16; d_gene: TRBD2; v_gene: TRBV6-2/TRBV6-3; CDR3nt: TGTGCCAGCAGCAACCCGAAAGCGGGAGCCTCCTACGAGCAGTACTTC; CDR3aa: CASSNPKAGASYEQYF
j_gene: TRBJ2-2; abundance: many; len: 15; d_gene: .; v_gene: TRBV29-1; CDR3nt: TGCAGCGCCGAATTGGGCCGGGCGGACACCGGGGAGCTGTTTTTT; CDR3aa: CSAELGRADTGELFF
j_gene: TRBJ2-3; abundance: few; len: 15; d_gene: TRBD2; v_gene: TRBV3-1; CDR3nt: TGTGCCAGCAGCCCGACTAGCGGGAACGAAGATACGCAGTATTTT; CDR3aa: CASSPTSGNEDTQYF
j_gene: TRBJ2-7; abundance: many; len: 15; d_gene: TRBD2; v_gene: TRBV10-2; CDR3nt: TGCGCCAGCAGCGGACTAGCGGGAGGGTTCTACGAGCAGTACTTC; CDR3aa: CASSGLAGGFYEQYF
j_gene: TRBJ2-2; abundance: many; len: 14; d_gene: .; v_gene: TRBV19; CDR3nt: TGTGCCAGTAGTACCGGACTATCCGTGGGAGAGCTGTTTTTT; CDR3aa: CASSTGLSVGELFF
j_gene: TRBJ1-4; abundance: many; len: 14; d_gene: .; v_gene: TRBV6-1; CDR3nt: TGTGCCAGCAGTGAAGCCCCCTACGGGGAAAAACTGTTTTTT; CDR3aa: CASSEAPYGEKLFF
j_gene: TRBJ2-7; abundance: .; len: 14; d_gene: .; v_gene: TRBV5-1; CDR3nt: TGCGCCAGCAGCTTGGGTGGGGGGCTCTACGAGCAGTACTTC; CDR3aa: CASSLGGGLYEQYF
j_gene: TRBJ2-2; abundance: few; len: 15; d_gene: TRBD1; v_gene: TRBV28; CDR3nt: TGTGCCAGCGGAGTACAGGGGTCTAACACCGGGGAGCTGTTTTTT; CDR3aa: CASGVQGSNTGELFF
j_gene: TRBJ1-3; abundance: many; len: 14; d_gene: .; v_gene: TRBV4-3; CDR3nt: TGCGCCAGCAGCCCAACCGGGCCGGGAAACACCATATATTTT; CDR3aa: CASSPTGPGNTIYF
j_gene: TRBJ2-2; abundance: many; len: 13; d_gene: .; v_gene: TRBV20-1; CDR3nt: TGCAGCTATAAACAGGGAAGCACCGGGGAGCTGTTTTTT; CDR3aa: CSYKQGSTGELFF
j_gene: TRBJ2-7; abundance: many; len: 16; d_gene: TRBD1; v_gene: TRBV27; CDR3nt: TGTGCCAGCAGCCACCAAAGGACAGGGAAATTATACGAGCAGTACTTC; CDR3aa: CASSHQRTGKLYEQYF
j_gene: TRBJ1-2; abundance: many; len: 13; d_gene: TRBD1; v_gene: TRBV20-1; CDR3nt: TGCAGTGCTAGGGGACAGGGGTTCTATGGCTACACCTTC; CDR3aa: CSARGQGFYGYTF
j_gene: TRBJ1-5; abundance: .; len: 18; d_gene: TRBD1; v_gene: TRBV6-5; CDR3nt: TGTGCCAGCATTCCTCAGGGGGTTCTCGCTAGTAGCAATCAGCCCCAGCATTTT; CDR3aa: CASIPQGVLASSNQPQHF
j_gene: TRBJ2-3; abundance: few; len: 16; d_gene: .; v_gene: TRBV2; CDR3nt: TGTGCCAGCAGGGATCCGGGGGGCGGCCGCACAGATACGCAGTATTTT; CDR3aa: CASRDPGGGRTDTQYF
j_gene: TRBJ1-2; abundance: many; len: 13; d_gene: .; v_gene: TRBV28; CDR3nt: TGTGCCAGCAGTTCGGGTTTCGGCTATGGCTACACCTTC; CDR3aa: CASSSGFGYGYTF
j_gene: TRBJ2-7; abundance: .; len: 14; d_gene: .; v_gene: TRBV11-3; CDR3nt: TGTGCCAGCAGCGTAAGTTGGACATACGACGAGCAGTACTTT; CDR3aa: CASSVSWTYDEQYF
j_gene: TRBJ2-1; abundance: many; len: 12; d_gene: .; v_gene: TRBV7-8; CDR3nt: TGTGCCAGCAGCCCCAAACTAAAGGCGCAGTTCTTC; CDR3aa: CASSPKLKAQFF